The present T cell receptor (beta chain) was sequenced within a study of blood T cell repertoires in COVID-19. The assay was immunoSEQ multiplex PCR, and TCRdb's table has in-frame clones only and misses some. The data contain over 60,000 clones, 84% of them singletons. The J segment lost 11 bases and the V segment lost 1 base, leaving 20 bases of the junction unmatched. The germline V gene encodes CDR1 MGHRA and CDR2 YSYEKL. The CDR3 totals 19 residues. V is TRBV4-1 and J is TRBJ2-1; TRBD1 matches 10 bases. Sequencing was done on a sample of peripheral blood. This TCR came from a man aged 50-59 years with COVID-19, enrolled during active disease. CDR3 nucleotide sequence: TGCGCCAGCAGCCAAGGTAGCTTTGACAGGGGGCCCCGGGACCCCCAGCAGTTCTTC. It codes for CASSQGSFDRGPRDPQQFF.